A selection of T cell receptor beta chains follows, all from one sample in a study of cytomegalovirus exposure and HLA in healthy donors. Repertoires were generated with immunoSEQ multiplex PCR, while TCRdb's copy carries only in-frame clones and drops some. The table has about 150,000 clones, 75% to 80% seen once. The sequenced sample was PBMCs. All receptors derive from a male donor in good health and CMV-seronegative. CDR3s include the opening cysteine and the closing phenylalanine or tryptophan. D genes are given only for firm matches. Some rows have no size entry. The others give once, few or many, or a class for an expanded clone.

d_call j_call clone_size v_call cdr3_aa cdr3_nt
TRBD1 TRBJ1-1 NA TRBV29-1 CSVEKGAGTEAFF TGCAGCGTTGAAAAGGGGGCAGGGACTGAAGCTTTCTTT
NA TRBJ1-1 NA TRBV7-9 CASSLAGGPPEAFF TGTGCCAGCAGCTTGGCGGGCGGCCCACCTGAAGCTTTCTTT
TRBD1 TRBJ2-7 NA TRBV5-1 CASSHRTGGEEQYF TGCGCCAGCAGCCATCGGACAGGGGGCGAAGAGCAGTACTTC
TRBD2 TRBJ2-1 once TRBV29-1 CSALAGGRNEQFF TGCAGCGCGCTAGCGGGAGGACGCAATGAGCAGTTCTTC
TRBD2 TRBJ2-1 NA TRBV5-1 CASSPGTSGSYNEQFF TGCGCCAGCAGCCCGGGGACTAGCGGGAGTTACAATGAGCAGTTCTTC
NA TRBJ1-5 few TRBV6-1 CASSDRAREPQHF TGTGCCAGCAGTGACAGGGCCCGGGAGCCCCAGCATTTT
NA TRBJ2-3 NA TRBV6-5 CASSQDRDTQYF TGTGCCAGCAGCCAAGACAGGGATACGCAGTATTTT
TRBD2 TRBJ2-1 NA TRBV6-1 CASRTSGRAYNEQFF TGTGCCAGCAGGACTAGCGGGAGGGCCTACAATGAGCAGTTCTTC
NA TRBJ2-2 NA TRBV19 CASSIGGAGELFF TGTGCCAGTAGTATAGGCGGGGCCGGGGAGCTGTTTTTT
NA TRBJ2-1 NA TRBV10-1 CASSNSLSYNEQFF TGCGCCAGCAGTAACAGCCTCTCCTACAATGAGCAGTTCTTC
NA TRBJ2-5 NA TRBV7-7 CASSRDSKETQYF TGTGCTAGCAGTCGGGACTCTAAAGAGACCCAGTACTTC
NA TRBJ1-1 NA TRBV11-2 CASSLGGGGYTEAFF TGTGCCAGCAGCTTGGGAGGGGGTGGGTACACTGAAGCTTTCTTT
TRBD1 TRBJ2-7 NA TRBV4-1 CASSQLLNADRVGEQYF TGCGCCAGCAGCCAACTCCTTAACGCGGACAGGGTTGGTGAGCAGTACTTC
TRBD2 TRBJ2-1 NA TRBV6-1 CASSEVGMAGGYNEQFF TGTGCCAGCAGTGAAGTAGGGATGGCGGGGGGATACAATGAGCAGTTCTTC
TRBD1 TRBJ1-5 NA TRBV6-4 CASSGSRGQSGQPQHF TGTGCCAGCAGTGGTAGCAGGGGGCAATCAGGTCAGCCCCAGCATTTT
TRBD1 TRBJ1-2 NA TRBV29-1 CSVGDRGSANYGYTF TGCAGCGTCGGGGACAGGGGGTCAGCTAACTATGGCTACACCTTC
TRBD2 TRBJ2-5 NA TRBV6-5 CASRPSGLAGGSYF TGTGCCAGCAGACCCTCCGGACTAGCGGGGGGCTCGTACTTC
TRBD1 TRBJ1-2 NA TRBV6-1 CASSQQGATGYTF TGTGCCAGCAGTCAACAGGGGGCGACGGGCTACACCTTC
NA TRBJ2-3 NA TRBV7-3 CASSLIATDTQYF TGTGCCAGCAGCTTAATAGCAACAGATACGCAGTATTTT
TRBD1 TRBJ1-2 NA TRBV29-1 CSVEDRGLGYTF TGCAGCGTTGAGGACAGGGGGCTCGGCTACACCTTC
TRBD2 TRBJ2-7 few TRBV2 CASTSSGSHEQYF TGTGCCAGCACCAGTAGCGGGAGTCACGAGCAGTACTTC
NA TRBJ2-7 NA TRBV6-1 CASSEIRSYEQYF TGTGCCAGCAGTGAAATTAGAAGTTACGAGCAGTACTTC
NA TRBJ1-1 NA TRBV6-6 CASSYSEGGFEAFF TGTGCCAGCAGTTACTCGGAAGGGGGTTTTGAAGCTTTCTTT
NA TRBJ2-5 NA TRBV9 CASSASGDQETQYF TGTGCCAGCAGCGCGTCGGGGGACCAAGAGACCCAGTACTTC
TRBD1 TRBJ1-2 NA TRBV7-9 CSSSLASGTGSYGYTF TGTTCCAGCAGCTTAGCTTCCGGGACAGGGAGCTATGGCTACACCTTC
TRBD1 TRBJ2-7 NA TRBV4-1 CASSQGRDRVYEQYF TGCGCCAGCAGCCAAGGCCGGGACAGGGTATACGAGCAGTACTTC
NA TRBJ1-2 NA TRBV5-6 CASSLVKHTYGYTF TGTGCCAGCAGCTTGGTGAAACACACGTATGGCTACACCTTC
TRBD2 TRBJ2-2 NA TRBV27 CASRGAGGAGELFF TGTGCCAGCAGGGGGGCGGGAGGGGCCGGGGAGCTGTTTTTT
TRBD1 TRBJ1-6 NA TRBV18 CASSPGQGNSPLHF TGTGCCAGCTCACCAGGACAGGGGAATTCACCCCTCCACTTT
TRBD1 TRBJ2-4 NA TRBV27 CASSLMTGATKNIQYF TGTGCCAGCAGTCTAATGACAGGGGCAACCAAAAACATTCAGTACTTC
TRBD2 TRBJ2-1 NA TRBV9 CASSVAPSGRSHEQFF TGTGCCAGCAGCGTAGCCCCTAGCGGGAGGTCCCATGAGCAGTTCTTC
TRBD2 TRBJ2-3 NA TRBV6-4 CASSASLAGGTDTQYF TGTGCCAGCAGTGCCTCCCTAGCGGGAGGCACAGATACGCAGTATTTT
TRBD1 TRBJ2-7 NA TRBV6-5 CASSRDSPYEQYF TGTGCCAGCAGCCGGGACAGCCCCTACGAGCAGTACTTC
TRBD1 TRBJ2-7 NA TRBV15 CATSRDRDRGLYEQYF TGTGCCACCAGCAGAGATCGGGACAGGGGTCTCTACGAGCAGTACTTC
NA TRBJ1-1 NA TRBV2 CASRGRMNTEAFF TGTGCCAGCAGGGGGCGGATGAACACTGAAGCTTTCTTT
NA TRBJ1-2 once TRBV7-9 CSSSLEQAPLYGYTF TGTTCCAGCAGCTTAGAGCAGGCCCCCCTCTATGGCTACACCTTC